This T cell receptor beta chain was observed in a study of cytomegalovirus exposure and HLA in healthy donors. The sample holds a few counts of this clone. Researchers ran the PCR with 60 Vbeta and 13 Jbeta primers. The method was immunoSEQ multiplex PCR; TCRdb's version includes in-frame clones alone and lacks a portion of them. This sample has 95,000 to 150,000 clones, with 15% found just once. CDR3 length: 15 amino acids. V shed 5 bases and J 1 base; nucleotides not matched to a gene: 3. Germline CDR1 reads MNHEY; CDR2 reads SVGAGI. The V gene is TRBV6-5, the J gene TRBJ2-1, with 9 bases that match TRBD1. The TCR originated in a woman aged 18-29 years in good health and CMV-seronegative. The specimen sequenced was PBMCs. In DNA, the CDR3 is TGTGCCAGCAGTCTCGGACAGGGGTCCTACAATGAGCAGTTCTTC. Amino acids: CASSLGQGSYNEQFF.